The present entry profiles one T cell receptor (beta chain) with its context. This sample is drawn from a study of OX40 agonist ivuxolimab in advanced cancers. The table came from immunoSEQ multiplex PCR; TCRdb's copy has only in-frame clones and leaves some out. The sample has 80,000 or so clones, more than 70% seen once. V lost 3 bases and J lost 1; bases outside the gene matches: 6. The CDR3 extends over 16 amino acids. The germline V gene has CDR1 SGHVS and CDR2 FNYEAQ. The sample in question was CD4+ or CD8+ T cells sorted from blood, obtained in a trial of the OX40 agonist ivuxolimab. This sequence originates from an adult with an advanced solid tumor such as melanoma, head and neck, liver or kidney cancer. The V gene is TRBV7-6, the J gene TRBJ2-3, with 8 bases lining up with TRBD1. Here the CDR3 DNA reads TGTGCCAGCAGCTTCCGGGGACAGGAGGGCACAGATACGCAGTATTTT. Translation gives CASSFRGQEGTDTQYF. The whole variable domain, filled in from reference TRBV7-6 and TRBJ2-3, reads GAGVSQSPRYKVTKRGQDVALRCDPISGHVSLYWYRQALGQGPEFLTYFNYEAQQDKSGLPNDRFSAERPEGSISTLTIQRTEQRDSAMYRCASSFRGQEGTDTQYFGPGTRLTVL.